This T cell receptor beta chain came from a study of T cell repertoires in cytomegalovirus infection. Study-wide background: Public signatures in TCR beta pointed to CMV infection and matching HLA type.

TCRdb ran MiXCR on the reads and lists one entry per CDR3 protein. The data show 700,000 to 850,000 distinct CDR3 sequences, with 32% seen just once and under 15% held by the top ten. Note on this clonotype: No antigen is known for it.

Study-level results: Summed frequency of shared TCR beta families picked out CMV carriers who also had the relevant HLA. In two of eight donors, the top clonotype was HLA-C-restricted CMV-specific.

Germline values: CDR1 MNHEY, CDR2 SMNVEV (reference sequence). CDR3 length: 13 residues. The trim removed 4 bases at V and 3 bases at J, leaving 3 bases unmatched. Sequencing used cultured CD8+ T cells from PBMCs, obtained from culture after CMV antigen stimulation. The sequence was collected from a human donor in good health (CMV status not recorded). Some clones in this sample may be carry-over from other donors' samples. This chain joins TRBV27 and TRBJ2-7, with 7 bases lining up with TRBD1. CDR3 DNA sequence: TGTGCCAGCAGTTACGGGGACAGCTACGAGCAGTACTTC. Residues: CASSYGDSYEQYF.